The 15 T cell receptor beta chains given below trace back to one sample, sequenced in a study of blood T cell repertoires in COVID-19. Sequencing was performed with immunoSEQ multiplex PCR; in TCRdb, only in-frame clones are kept and a portion is missing. The table has approximately 57,000 clones, more than 70% seen once. Sequenced input: peripheral blood. These receptors all stem from a man between 35 and 55 years old with active COVID-19.

This clone has a single count. The chain recombines TRBV10-3 with TRBJ2-1; D is possibly TRBD1 (5 bases). This CDR3 contains 15 residues. In germline, CDR1 is ENHRY, CDR2 SYGVKD. With 8 bases removed from V and 6 bases from J, the gap between germline ends came to 20 bases. As DNA, the CDR3 is TGTGCCATCTCTACGTCTCTAGGGGCTCTCAATGAGCAGTTCTTC. Translation gives CAISTSLGALNEQFF.

The chain carries TRBV5-1 and TRBJ2-1, with D maybe TRBD2 (6 bases). The V end lost 1 base, the J end lost 0 bases, and 8 bases lay between the germline ends. Germline V gene lookup returns CDR1 SGHRS and CDR2 YFSETQ. This CDR3 comprises 15 residues. This CDR3 is CASSLFGSSYNEQFF. In DNA form, the CDR3 reads TGCGCCAGCAGCTTGTTCGGGAGCTCCTACAATGAGCAGTTCTTC.

The V call is TRBV13, the J call TRBJ2-7, with D unclear. The CDR3 sequence is 14 residues long. In germline, CDR1 is PRHDT, CDR2 FYEKMQ (reference sequence). V was shortened by 4 bases and J by 3 bases, with 13 bases between the two germline ends. CDR3 DNA: TGTGCCAGCAGCTCCTTCAGTACGTACTACGAGCAGTACTTC. It yields the protein CASSSFSTYYEQYF.

The chain combines TRBV6-1 with TRBJ1-2; D remains ambiguous. CDR3 length: 12 amino acids. V lost 0 bases and J 11 bases, leaving 10 bases between the germline ends. The germline V gene has CDR1 MNHNS and CDR2 SASEGT. CDR3 amino acids: CASSEAEMRYTF. CDR3 in DNA: TGTGCCAGCAGTGAAGCGGAGATGCGATACACCTTC.

On this clone itself: One end of the junction does not line up with germline, which may come from a read error. This sequence joins TRBV7-9 and TRBJ2-7; 9 nucleotides align to TRBD1. CDR3 size: 17 residues. CDR1 is SEHNR, CDR2 FQNEAQ, per germline (reference sequence). The CDR3 DNA sequence: TGTGCCAGCAGCTTAGGGGGGCCGGGACAGGGTTCCTTCGAGCAGTACTTC. This translates into CASSLGGPGQGSFEQYF.

V and J are TRBV7-9 and TRBJ2-3, with 7 nucleotides matching TRBD2. The CDR3 runs 16 residues. Losses at the gene ends were 4 bases for V and 2 bases for J; bases not matched to a gene: 9. CDR1 SEHNR and CDR2 FQNEAQ come from the germline V gene (reference sequence). The CDR3 DNA reads as TGTGCCAGCAGCTATCTACTAGCGAGCTACACAGATACGCAGTATTTT. The encoded protein is CASSYLLASYTDTQYF.

This chain links TRBV9 with TRBJ1-1, with D maybe TRBD1 (6 bases). CDR1 and CDR2 (germline): SGDLS, YYNGEE. The CDR3 has 14 amino acids. V was cut by 4 bases and J by 2 bases, with 12 bases left in between. For the CDR3, the DNA is TGTGCCAGCAGCCTAAGGGGGACCAACACTGAAGCTTTCTTT. It translates to CASSLRGTNTEAFF.

V is TRBV6-5 and J is TRBJ2-3; D gene unclear. Trimming cost V 4 bases and J 3 bases, with 11 bases left between them. The CDR3 extends over 14 amino acids. Germline CDR1 reads MNHEY; CDR2 reads SVGAGI. The chain's CDR3 is CASSLDLQTDTQYF. The CDR3 DNA reads as TGTGCCAGCAGTTTAGACTTGCAGACAGATACGCAGTATTTT.

V and J are TRBV9 and TRBJ2-1, with D maybe TRBD2 (6 bases). The V and J ends lost 0 bases and 4 bases respectively, with 11 bases between them. The CDR3 covers 15 residues. Germline lookup yields CDR1 SGDLS and CDR2 YYNGEE. The CDR3 DNA reads as TGTGCCAGCAGCGTAGAGGCTAGCGTTTACAATGAGCAGTTCTTC. This gives the protein CASSVEASVYNEQFF.

The CDR3 here is CASSALGQSTDTQYF. In DNA form, the CDR3 reads TGTGCCAGCAGTGCCCTGGGACAGAGCACAGATACGCAGTATTTT. The V call is TRBV6-4, the J call TRBJ2-3, with 7 bases lining up with TRBD1. Germline CDR1 is MRHNA and CDR2 is SNTAGT. The CDR3 covers 15 residues. V was pared by 4 bases and J by 0 bases, with 4 bases of the junction left unmatched.

This clone came up a few times. The chain employs TRBV5-1 and TRBJ1-1; TRBD1 matches 8 bases. V gave up 4 bases and J gave up 2 bases; unmatched junction bases: 10. The CDR3 contains 16 residues. Germline-derived CDR1 and CDR2 are SGHRS and YFSETQ. Here the CDR3 reads CASSPPLGQGNTEAFF. The CDR3 DNA follows: TGCGCCAGCAGCCCGCCCCTCGGACAGGGAAACACTGAAGCTTTCTTT.

The genes are TRBV6-1 and TRBJ2-7, with 7 bases that match TRBD1. V shed 1 base and J 1 base; nucleotides not matched to a gene: 4. This CDR3 comprises 15 residues. Germline CDR1 reads MNHNS; CDR2 reads SASEGT. In DNA, the CDR3 is TGTGCCAGCAGTGAAGAGGACAGGCTTTCCTACGAGCAGTACTTC. Translation: CASSEEDRLSYEQYF.

The chain links TRBV2 to TRBJ2-2; 7 nucleotides match TRBD2. Germline V CDR1 and CDR2: SNHLY, FYNNEI. V gave up 8 bases and J gave up 6 bases; unmatched junction bases: 6. CDR3 size: 13 residues. Here the CDR3 DNA reads TGTGCCAGCGGGGAGGGGTGGTCCGGGGAGCTGTTTTTT. Amino acids: CASGEGWSGELFF.

V is TRBV5-1 and J is TRBJ2-7; 10 positions match TRBD1. V shed 4 bases and J 2 bases; nucleotides not matched to a gene: 9. This CDR3 region has 16 residues. CDR1 and CDR2 from the germline V gene are SGHRS and YFSETQ. For the CDR3, the DNA is TGCGCCAGCAGCCCCCCCGGGACAGGGGACACCTACGAGCAGTACTTC. This codes for CASSPPGTGDTYEQYF.

The genes are TRBV10-2 and TRBJ2-5, with 10 bases identical to TRBD1. This CDR3 is built from 15 residues. Germline CDR1 reads WSHSY; CDR2 reads SAAADI. Unmatched junction bases numbered 9, after V lost 6 bases and J lost 5 bases. CDR3 sequence reads: CASRIRDRGSETQYF. CDR3 coding DNA: TGCGCCAGCAGAATCCGGGACAGGGGTTCCGAGACCCAGTACTTC.